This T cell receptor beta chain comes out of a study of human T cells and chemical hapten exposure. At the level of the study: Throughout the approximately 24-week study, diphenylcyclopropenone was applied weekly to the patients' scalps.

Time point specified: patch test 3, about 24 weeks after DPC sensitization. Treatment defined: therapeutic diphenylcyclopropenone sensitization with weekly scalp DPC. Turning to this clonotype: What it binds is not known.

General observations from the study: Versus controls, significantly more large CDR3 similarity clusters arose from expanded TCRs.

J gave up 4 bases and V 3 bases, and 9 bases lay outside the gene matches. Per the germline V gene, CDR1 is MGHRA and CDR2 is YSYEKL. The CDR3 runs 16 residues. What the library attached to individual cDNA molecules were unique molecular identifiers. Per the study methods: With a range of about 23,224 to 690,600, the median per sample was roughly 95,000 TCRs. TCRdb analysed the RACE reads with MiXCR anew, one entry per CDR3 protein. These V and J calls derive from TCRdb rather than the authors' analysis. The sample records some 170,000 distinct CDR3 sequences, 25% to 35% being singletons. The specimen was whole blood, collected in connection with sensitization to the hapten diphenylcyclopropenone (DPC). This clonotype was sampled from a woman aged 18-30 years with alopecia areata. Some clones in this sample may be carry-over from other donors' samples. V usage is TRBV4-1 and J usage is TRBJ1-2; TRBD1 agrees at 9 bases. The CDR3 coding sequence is TGCGCCAGCAGCCAGAACCGGGGACAGGGCAGCTATGGCTACACCTTC. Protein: CASSQNRGQGSYGYTF.